The clone carrying this TCR beta chain was seen a single time. The junction departs from germline at one end; a sequencing error may be responsible. Time point denoted: after trial treatment. As to treatment: LDRT plus nivolumab, ipilimumab, low-dose cyclophosphamide and aspirin (RACIN trial). As their treatment, donors received nivolumab, ipilimumab, aspirin, low-dose cyclophosphamide and low-dose radiotherapy. This sample stems from a study of low-dose radiotherapy and immunotherapy resistance in tumors. Study as a whole: For Cohort 1, fractions of 0.5 Gy were given every 2 weeks, reaching 6.5 Gy overall. On a schedule of every two weeks, intravenous cyclophosphamide at a dose of 200 mg/m2 was delivered one day before each radiation and immunotherapy administration.

Germline CDR1 MDHEN, CDR2 SYDVKM. The CDR3 consists of 10 residues. Alpha and beta chains were covered, as first-strand cDNA relied on TRAV- and TRBV-specific primers. Using a constant-region primer together with a V-primer adapter, TCRs were subjected to 20 PCR cycles of amplification. Via MiXCR, TCRdb re-called the reads, giving one row per CDR3 protein. Of almost 45,000 distinct CDR3 sequences listed, 20% to 30% are singletons. V and J are TRBV28 and TRBJ1-2; D might be TRBD1 (5 bases). This TCR was sampled from a male donor with prostate cancer. The sample was PBMCs, taken after low-dose radiotherapy plus immunotherapy. CDR3 coding DNA: TGTGCCAGCAGGCGGTCAGGGTTTCTCTTC. Protein product: CASRRSGFLF.